A selection of T cell receptor beta chains follows, all from one sample in a study of cytomegalovirus exposure and HLA in healthy donors. Method: immunoSEQ multiplex PCR; TCRdb's copy keeps in-frame clones and lacks some. This table has fewer than 110,000 clones, around 77% appearing once. The sample taken for sequencing was PBMCs. The source is a male donor in good health and CMV-seronegative. CDR3s include the opening cysteine and the closing phenylalanine or tryptophan. The D gene is left open where the match is weak. For some rows the clone size is stated as once, few or many, or as a class when expanded; others skip it.

V gene	clone size	J gene	D gene	CDR3 DNA	CDR3 protein
TRBV7-9	few	TRBJ1-1	NA	TGTGCCAGCAGCCTAACCGGGGGACTGGGGACTGAAGCTTTCTTT	CASSLTGGLGTEAFF
TRBV15	NA	TRBJ1-1	NA	TGTGCCACCAGCAGAGTGAGAACTTTGACAGCCAACACTGAAGCTTTCTTT	CATSRVRTLTANTEAFF
TRBV6-5	NA	TRBJ2-7	TRBD2	TGTGCCAGCAGTTACTGGGCGGGGGACTTCTACGAGCAGTACTTC	CASSYWAGDFYEQYF
TRBV21-1	NA	TRBJ1-5	NA	TGTGCCAGGTTGGAGTGTTTTCATCAGCCCCAGCATTTT	CARLECFHQPQHF
TRBV5-6	NA	TRBJ2-5	TRBD1	TGTGCCAGCAGCTTGTGGGGGACAGGACGTTACACCCAGTACTTC	CASSLWGTGRYTQYF
TRBV19	NA	TRBJ1-1	NA	TGTGCCCGAACTACAGGGAGTTCAACTTTCTTT	CARTTGSSTFF
TRBV27	NA	TRBJ1-2	TRBD1	TGTGCCAGCAGTTTAAAGGGGGCCGCCTATGGCTACACCTTC	CASSLKGAAYGYTF
TRBV7-2	NA	TRBJ2-2	TRBD2	TGTGCCAGCAGGCCGGGACTACCGAACACCGGGGAGCTGTTTTTT	CASRPGLPNTGELFF
TRBV28	NA	TRBJ2-1	TRBD2	TGTGCCAGCACCACTACCGACCCCGGGACTAGCGGAAGAATCTCCTACAATGAGCAGTTCTTC	CASTTTDPGTSGRISYNEQFF
TRBV6-5	few	TRBJ1-1	TRBD1	TGTGCCAGCAGTTACGCGACAGGGGCGAACACTGAAGCTTTCTTT	CASSYATGANTEAFF
TRBV7-3	NA	TRBJ1-1	NA	TGTGCCAGCAGCTCGGACAGATACACTGAAGCTTTCTTT	CASSSDRYTEAFF
TRBV30	NA	TRBJ1-6	NA	TGTGCCTGGCAGGGGACCGATTCACCCCTCCACTTT	CAWQGTDSPLHF
TRBV7-7	NA	TRBJ2-5	TRBD1	TGTGCCAGCAGCGTGGGGACAGGGCCTTCGACCCAGTACTTC	CASSVGTGPSTQYF
TRBV27	NA	TRBJ1-1	TRBD1	TGTGCCAGCAGTCTGGACAGGACCGCGAACACTGAAGCTTTCTTT	CASSLDRTANTEAFF
TRBV4-2	NA	TRBJ2-7	TRBD2	TGTGCCAGCAGCACTCTAGCGGGAGGACCCTACGAGCAGTACTTC	CASSTLAGGPYEQYF
TRBV30	NA	TRBJ1-2	NA	TGTGCCTGGATTCGACCCCCAGGGCACTACACCTTC	CAWIRPPGHYTF
TRBV16	NA	TRBJ2-3	TRBD1	TGTGCCAGCAGCCAATCTGGGACAGGGGGCACAGATACGCAGTATTTT	CASSQSGTGGTDTQYF
TRBV5-8	NA	TRBJ2-2	TRBD2	TGTGCCAGCAGCTCAGGGACTAGCGGGGCCAACACCGGGGAGCTGTTTTTT	CASSSGTSGANTGELFF
TRBV19	few	TRBJ1-5	NA	TGTGCCAGTAGTATAGGGAGGGGCGGGCCCCAGCATTTT	CASSIGRGGPQHF
TRBV2	NA	TRBJ1-1	NA	TGTGCCAGCAGTGGGCTATACTATTGGAACACTGAAGCTTTCTTT	CASSGLYYWNTEAFF
TRBV6-1	NA	TRBJ1-2	NA	TGTGCCAGCAGTGGTAACATAATCGGAGCCTATGGCTACACCTTC	CASSGNIIGAYGYTF
TRBV6-5	once	TRBJ2-7	NA	TGTGCCAGCAGATTTCGGCGGGACCCATCCTACGAGCAGTACTTC	CASRFRRDPSYEQYF